The rows below give T cell receptor beta chains drawn from one sample of a study of blood T cells in healthy people across ages. MiXCR was run by TCRdb on the 5' RACE reads, yielding one entry per CDR3 protein. The sample contains about 970,000 distinct CDR3 sequences, approximately 50% of which appear only once. Sequenced material: blood. These receptor sequences come from a woman aged 55 to 70 in good health. The CDR3 runs from the conserved cysteine through the conserved F or W. The order of the fields is J gene, D gene, V gene, clone size, CDR3 DNA, CDR3 protein. D genes are given only for firm matches. Only some rows state a clone size, as once, few, many or a class for expanded clones.

TRBJ2-5	-	TRBV7-9	few	TGTGCCAGCAGCCCCGGGGCGGTGAAACAAGAGACCCAGTACTTC	CASSPGAVKQETQYF
TRBJ2-7	TRBD2	TRBV29-1	-	TGCAGCGTTGCCGGGACTAGCGGGAGTATCGACGAGCAGTACTTC	CSVAGTSGSIDEQYF
TRBJ2-7	TRBD1	TRBV12-3/TRBV12-4	-	TGTGCCAGCAGTTTCGCAGGGGGCGCCTCCTACGAGCAGTACTTC	CASSFAGGASYEQYF
TRBJ2-3	-	TRBV2	few	TGTGCCAGCGGCCGACTCCCCACAGATACGCAGTATTTT	CASGRLPTDTQYF
TRBJ2-1	TRBD2	TRBV5-1	once	TGCGCCAGCAGCTCCTCTAGCGGGGCGGACAATGAGCAGTTCTTC	CASSSSSGADNEQFF
TRBJ2-7	TRBD1	TRBV7-2	-	TGTACCAGCAAAGAAACAGGGGGAGAATATTACGAGCAGTACTTC	CTSKETGGEYYEQYF
TRBJ2-1	-	TRBV20-1	-	TGCAGTGCTAGAGATCTACTGGACTCCGCCAATGAGCAGTTCTTC	CSARDLLDSANEQFF
TRBJ2-7	TRBD2	TRBV28	once	TGTGCCAGCAGTTCCAGACTAGCGGTCTACTCCTACGAGCAGTACTTC	CASSSRLAVYSYEQYF
TRBJ2-7	-	TRBV28	-	TGTGCCAGCAGTTTATTAGGGCTGGGGTACGAGCAGTACTTC	CASSLLGLGYEQYF
TRBJ2-3	TRBD2	TRBV9	-	TGTGCCAGCAGCGTAGGGGGCGGGAGAGGCGATACGCAGTATTTT	CASSVGGGRGDTQYF
TRBJ2-1	-	TRBV20-1	-	TGCAGTGCGCGCACTAGGGTCTCCTACAATGAGCAGTTCTTC	CSARTRVSYNEQFF
TRBJ2-5	-	TRBV7-6	few	TGTGCCAGCAGCACCCAAACAGGGCGGCAGTACTTC	CASSTQTGRQYF
TRBJ2-3	TRBD2	TRBV29-1	many	TGCAGCGTTGATCGACTAGCGGCCGATACGCAGTATTTT	CSVDRLAADTQYF
TRBJ2-5	TRBD2	TRBV18	-	TGTGCCAGCTCGGGAGGGACGGAACAAGAGACCCAGTACTTC	CASSGGTEQETQYF
TRBJ2-3	-	TRBV3-1	many	TGTGCCAGCAGCCAAGACCAAACTTCAGATACGCAGTATTTT	CASSQDQTSDTQYF
TRBJ2-7	-	TRBV5-1	-	TGCGCCAGCAGCCTCGATAGCCCCAACTACGAGCAGTACTTC	CASSLDSPNYEQYF
TRBJ2-5	-	TRBV20-1	many	TGCAGTGCTAGAACTAACGCACGGTCTTGGGATGCCCAGTACTTC	CSARTNARSWDAQYF
TRBJ2-5	-	TRBV15	once	TGTGCCACCAGCTTCAGCACGGAACAAGAGACCCAGTACTTC	CATSFSTEQETQYF
TRBJ2-3	-	TRBV4-3	-	TGCGCCAGCAGCCAAGGGACGTCCAGCACAGATACGCAGTATTTT	CASSQGTSSTDTQYF
TRBJ1-5	TRBD1	TRBV20-1	few	TGCAGTGCCTCACAGGGGGCCGATAGAAAGCCCCAGCATTTT	CSASQGADRKPQHF
TRBJ2-5	TRBD1	TRBV7-9	-	TGTGCCAGCACCCACTCAGGGGGCAATAAGCAGTACTTC	CASTHSGGNKQYF
TRBJ1-2	TRBD1	TRBV6-5	-	TGTGCCAGCGGGAGGGGGCTCGATGGCTACACCTTC	CASGRGLDGYTF
TRBJ2-3	TRBD2	TRBV2	-	TGTGCCAGCAAACCGAGCCGGGGGGGCGCGGCAGATACGCAGTATTTT	CASKPSRGGAADTQYF
TRBJ2-1	-	TRBV6-2/TRBV6-3	-	TGTGCCAGCCACTCGGGGGACAACCACAATGAGCAGTTCTTC	CASHSGDNHNEQFF
TRBJ2-3	-	TRBV28	-	TGTGCCAGCAGGCGGGGCCTGACGCAGTATTTT	CASRRGLTQYF
TRBJ2-7	TRBD1	TRBV6-5	few	TGTGCCAGCAGTTACTCGACAGGGACCTTTTGGGAGCAGTACTTC	CASSYSTGTFWEQYF
TRBJ1-2	-	TRBV12-3/TRBV12-4	-	TGTGCCAGCAGCCACAGACGCAACCTCTATGGCTACACCTTC	CASSHRRNLYGYTF
TRBJ2-7	TRBD2	TRBV6-2/TRBV6-3	few	TGTGCCAGCAGTTACTCTCTTCTGGTAGCGGGAGCCACCTACGAGCAGTACTTC	CASSYSLLVAGATYEQYF
TRBJ2-1	-	TRBV5-1	-	TGCGCCAGCAGTACGGGGGCTCTTGAAGAGCAGTTCTTC	CASSTGALEEQFF
TRBJ2-5	-	TRBV3-1	-	TGTGCCAGCAGCCAATGGCAGAACCAAGAGACCCAGTACTTC	CASSQWQNQETQYF
TRBJ2-3	-	TRBV6-1	few	TGTGCCAGCAGTGATTCTGGGACCGGAGGGGGAGATACGCAGTATTTT	CASSDSGTGGGDTQYF
TRBJ1-1	-	TRBV15	-	TGTGCCACCAGCAGATTCGGCAGTGACACTGAAGCTTTCTTT	CATSRFGSDTEAFF
TRBJ1-5	-	TRBV5-1	few	TGTGCCAGCAGTTTGACGGGCAATAGCAATCAGCCCCAGCATTTT	CASSLTGNSNQPQHF
TRBJ1-5	TRBD1	TRBV12-3/TRBV12-4	-	TGTGCAACAGGGGGGGAGGGCAATCAGCCCCAGCATTTT	CATGGEGNQPQHF
TRBJ1-5	-	TRBV20-1	few	TGCAGTGCCAGCGGGACGGGGGGTAATCAGCCCCAGCATTTT	CSASGTGGNQPQHF
TRBJ2-7	-	TRBV7-8	-	TGTGCCAGCAGCCCGGGGGCTCTGCTGGGCGAGCAGTACTTC	CASSPGALLGEQYF
TRBJ2-7	TRBD1	TRBV27	few	TGTGCCAGCAGACTTACAGGGGGCGAGCAGTACTTC	CASRLTGGEQYF
TRBJ2-1	TRBD1	TRBV20-1	-	TGCAGTGCTAGAGATGCGGGACAGGGGGCCTACAATGAGCAGTTCTTC	CSARDAGQGAYNEQFF
TRBJ2-1	-	TRBV12-3/TRBV12-4	-	TGTGCCAGCAGTTCACAGGGGAGGGCCGGGTACAATGAGCAGTTCTTC	CASSSQGRAGYNEQFF
TRBJ2-1	-	TRBV4-1	-	TGCGCCAGCAGCCAAGATACGAGGGATAGGGAGCAGTTCTTC	CASSQDTRDREQFF
TRBJ2-1	-	TRBV6-6	-	TGTGCCAGCAGTTATGTCCAAGAGACCCAGTTCTTC	CASSYVQETQFF
TRBJ2-7	-	TRBV6-2/TRBV6-3	few	TGTGCCAGCAGCAGACTAGGGAGCTTAGCAAACGAGCAGTACTTC	CASSRLGSLANEQYF
TRBJ2-5	-	TRBV12-3/TRBV12-4	-	TGTGCCAGCAGTTTCGGCCAGCCCGTAGAGACCCAGTACTTC	CASSFGQPVETQYF
TRBJ1-2	TRBD1	TRBV20-1	-	TGCAGTGCTCACAGGGGGAACTATGGCTACACCTTC	CSAHRGNYGYTF
TRBJ2-5	-	TRBV20-1	-	TGCAGTGCTAGGTCCGGGACCCAGTACTTC	CSARSGTQYF
TRBJ2-3	TRBD2	TRBV5-6	-	TGTGCCAGCAGCTTGGACCTAGCGGGAGTCCGCACAGATACGCAGTATTTT	CASSLDLAGVRTDTQYF
TRBJ2-1	-	TRBV4-2	-	TGTGCCAGCAGCCAAGATCGGGGTATGGGGAATGAGCAGTTCTTC	CASSQDRGMGNEQFF
TRBJ1-1	TRBD1	TRBV7-3	-	TGTGCCAGCAGCCCCCAGGGGGAAGGCACTGAAGCTTTCTTT	CASSPQGEGTEAFF
TRBJ1-2	-	TRBV25-1	-	TGTGCCAGCAGGGATTCAGGGACCTATGGCTACACCTTC	CASRDSGTYGYTF